Each of the 29 T cell receptor beta chains below was sequenced from the same sample in a study of identical twins. In TCRdb, the 5' RACE reads were re-called with MiXCR into one record per CDR3 protein. Of 200,000 to 300,000 distinct CDR3 sequences in the sample, about 7.3% are singletons; the top ten hold about 3.6%. The same data also went into a second study, on yellow fever vaccine responses in identical twins.

Sequences were obtained from memory (CD45RO+) T cells sorted from blood. The receptors originated from a woman between 18 and 29 years old in good health.

This clonotype was seen many times. The chain carries TRBV9 and TRBJ2-5; 10 nucleotides align to TRBD2. V shed 4 bases, J shed 4 bases, and the junction held 7 bases outside the gene matches. The CDR3 covers 15 residues. The germline gives CDR1 SGDLS, CDR2 YYNGEE. CDR3 in DNA: TGTGCCAGCAGCCCCCAAGCGGGAGGGCTAGAGACCCAGTACTTC. Its translation: CASSPQAGGLETQYF.

This clonotype was counted many times. The chain uses TRBV10-3 and TRBJ2-7, with D perhaps matching TRBD1 or TRBD2 (5 bases each). Germline-derived CDR1 and CDR2 are ENHRY and SYGVKD. CDR3 length equals 13 residues. V lost 3 bases, J lost 3 bases, and 9 bases lay in between. CDR3 nucleotides: TGTGCCATCAGTGATAGGGACGGCTACGAGCAGTACTTC. Protein product: CAISDRDGYEQYF.

The chain recombines TRBV10-3 with TRBJ1-1; D is possibly TRBD1 (6 bases). V lost 6 bases and J lost 11, with 16 bases in between. CDR3 length: 12 residues. Germline CDR1 is ENHRY and CDR2 is SYGVKD. The CDR3 here is CAISTGMTGAFF. The CDR3 DNA is TGTGCCATCAGCACAGGGATGACGGGGGCTTTCTTT.

This clonotype was counted only a few times. The chain uses TRBV10-3 and TRBJ2-1; 7 nucleotides match TRBD2. The germline V gene has CDR1 ENHRY and CDR2 SYGVKD. This CDR3 is 13 amino acids long. Trimming removed 8 bases from V and 1 base from J; junction bases left unmatched: 2. Written as DNA, the CDR3 is TGTGCCATCGCTAGCGGATCCTACAATGAGCAGTTCTTC. This sequence encodes CAIASGSYNEQFF.

Here the CDR3 DNA reads TGTGCCAGCACATTGCGGGGGCTCATCTACGAGCAGTACTTC. Protein: CASTLRGLIYEQYF. J is TRBJ2-7 and V is TRBV2; tentative D call: TRBD2 (7 bases). CDR1 and CDR2 (germline): SNHLY, FYNNEI. The CDR3 is 14 amino acids. V lost 7 bases, J lost 3 bases, and 16 bases lay in between.

This clonotype has more than one count but fewer than ten. This sequence joins TRBV5-1 and TRBJ1-2; unclear D gene. With 4 bases removed from V and 4 bases from J, the gap between germline ends came to 20 bases. This CDR3 contains 16 residues. The germline gives CDR1 SGHRS, CDR2 YFSETQ. CDR3 region: CASSQQTSLGGYGYTF. The CDR3 DNA is TGCGCCAGCAGCCAGCAGACCTCTTTGGGTGGCTATGGCTACACCTTC.

This clonotype was observed a few times. The rearrangement joins TRBV6-2 or TRBV6-3 to TRBJ1-5; 8 positions match TRBD1. The V segment lost 5 bases and the J segment 7 bases; nucleotides outside the gene matches: 7. This CDR3 region has 14 residues. Germline CDR1 reads MNHEY; CDR2 reads SVGEGT. Here the CDR3 DNA reads TGTGCCAGCAGTCGACAGGGGACGGGGCAGCCCCAGCATTTT. Translation: CASSRQGTGQPQHF.

To note about this clonotype: At one of its ends the junction is not consistent with the germline gene, which may arise from a read error. The chain is built from TRBV4-2 and TRBJ2-6; D tentatively fits TRBD1 or TRBD2 (5 bases each). The CDR3 has 18 amino acids. Germline-derived CDR1 and CDR2 are LGHNA and YNFKEQ. The CDR3 nucleotides read TGTGCCATCAGCCCGGGGCAGGGTTTCAGGTCTGGGGCCAACGTCCTGACTTTC. Its translation is CAISPGQGFRSGANVLTF.

This clonotype has ten or more counts. V usage is TRBV12-3 or TRBV12-4 and J usage is TRBJ1-5; the match to TRBD1 covers 7 bases. This CDR3 has 15 amino acids. V was pared by 2 bases and J by 3 bases, with 4 bases of the junction left unmatched. The CDR3 sequence: CASSLQGQSNQPQHF. The CDR3 nucleotides are TGTGCCAGCAGTTTACAGGGACAGTCCAATCAGCCCCAGCATTTT.

Regarding this clonotype: The final CDR3 position lacks the conserved phenylalanine or tryptophan, pointing to a likely read error. The limits of the CDR3 on the DNA are not certain, so only TCRdb's listed CDR3 is given. The J gene is TRBJ2-3, the V gene TRBV11-2; TRBD2 was called by the table and not checked on the DNA. The CDR3 totals 14 residues, both ends included. Germline assignment: CDR1 SGHAT and CDR2 FQNNGV. The CDR3 reads CASSAQRGGASGGV.

This clonotype was found a few times. The genes are TRBV6-1 and TRBJ2-1, with 9 bases that match TRBD2. Germline lookup yields CDR1 MNHNS and CDR2 SASEGT. V dropped 10 bases and J dropped 3; count of bases not matched to a gene: 7. There are 14 residues in the CDR3. CDR3 in amino acids: CATEGAGGYNEQFF. CDR3 in DNA: TGTGCCACTGAGGGAGCGGGGGGCTACAATGAGCAGTTCTTC.

This clonotype was counted a few times. CDR3 DNA sequence: TGTGCCAGCAGCTTACTAGCGGGACCGCAAGAGACCCAGTACTTC. This translates into CASSLLAGPQETQYF. The chain joins TRBV7-8 to TRBJ2-5, with 9 positions matching TRBD2. J was trimmed by 2 bases and V by 2 bases; bases with no gene match: 3. The CDR3 consists of 15 residues. In germline, CDR1 is SGHVS, CDR2 FQNEAQ.

The rearrangement joins TRBV11-2 to TRBJ1-1, with D possibly TRBD1 on 5 matching bases. The CDR3 is 13 residues long. In germline, CDR1 is SGHAT, CDR2 FQNNGV. With 2 bases removed from V and 5 bases from J, the gap between germline ends came to 9 bases. The CDR3 nucleotides are TGTGCCAGCAGCTTAAGCTGGGGGACTGAAGCTTTCTTT. It translates to CASSLSWGTEAFF. Supplemented by reference TRBV11-2 and TRBJ1-1, the full variable domain reads EAGVAQSPRYKIIEKRQSVAFWCNPISGHATLYWYQQILGQGPKLLIQFQNNGVVDDSQLPKDRFSAERLKGVDSTLKIQPAKLEDSAVYLCASSLSWGTEAFFGQGTRLTVV.

V and J are TRBV7-8 and TRBJ2-3, with 10 nucleotides matching TRBD2. Looked up from germline, CDR1 is SGHVS and CDR2 is FQNEAQ. The CDR3 runs 20 residues. V shed 4 bases, J shed 2 bases, and the junction held 18 bases outside the gene matches. CDR3 region: CASSSVSPPWLAGDTDTQYF. The CDR3 region has the DNA TGTGCCAGCAGCTCCGTCTCCCCCCCATGGCTAGCGGGGGACACAGATACGCAGTATTTT.

Many counts were recorded for this clonotype. V is TRBV7-9 and J is TRBJ2-1, with no clear D. The germline V and J ends were trimmed by 0 bases and 2 bases, with 11 bases remaining between them. The CDR3 extends over 16 amino acids. Germline CDR1 reads SEHNR; CDR2 reads FQNEAQ (reference sequence). The CDR3 reads CASSLALGPTYNEQFF. For the CDR3, the DNA is TGTGCCAGCAGCTTAGCGCTAGGACCTACCTACAATGAGCAGTTCTTC.

This clonotype has more than one count but fewer than ten. The rearrangement uses TRBV10-3 and TRBJ2-7, with 10 bases identical to TRBD2. Germline CDR1 ENHRY, CDR2 SYGVKD. Trimming removed 4 bases from V and 5 bases from J; junction bases left unmatched: 5. This CDR3 has 14 residues. DNA of the CDR3: TGTGCCATCAGTGCTAGCGGGAGAGGGGACGAGCAGTACGTC. It yields the protein CAISASGRGDEQYV.

This clonotype was observed a single time. This chain links TRBV6-1 with TRBJ2-2, with a weak D call TRBD1 (5 bases). CDR1 is MNHNS, CDR2 SASEGT, per germline. This CDR3 has 17 amino acids. The V end was cut by 7 bases, the J end by 1 base, with 19 bases between. The CDR3 DNA is TGTGCCAGCAACTTCCTTGGACACACCAAGAACACCGGGGAGCTGTTTTTT. Protein sequence: CASNFLGHTKNTGELFF.

This clonotype was found a few times. This rearrangement joins TRBV28 to TRBJ2-5, with 9 bases that match TRBD2. This CDR3 has 15 amino acids. Unmatched junction bases numbered 11, after V lost 8 bases and J lost 4 bases. CDR1 is MDHEN, CDR2 SYDVKM, per germline. The CDR3 reads CASGSSGIIPETQYF. CDR3 coding DNA: TGTGCCAGCGGGTCTAGCGGGATTATCCCAGAGACCCAGTACTTC.

This clonotype came up many times. This rearrangement joins TRBV7-2 to TRBJ2-3, with D possibly TRBD1 on 6 matching bases. Looked up from germline, CDR1 is SGHTA and CDR2 is FQGNSA. Trimming cost V 0 bases and J 8 bases, with 15 bases left between them. CDR3 length: 15 amino acids. The CDR3, as DNA: TGTGCCAGCAGCTTAGCGTGGGGGCTTGTCCTTACGCAGTATTTT. It specifies CASSLAWGLVLTQYF. Filled out from reference TRBV7-2 and TRBJ2-3, the complete variable domain reads GAGVSQSPSNKVTEKGKDVELRCDPISGHTALYWYRQSLGQGLEFLIYFQGNSAPDKSGLPSDRFSAERTGGSVSTLTIQRTQQEDSAVYLCASSLAWGLVLTQYFGPGTRLTVL.

Ten or more counts support this clonotype. This chain joins TRBV6-1 and TRBJ2-1; 8 bases are shared with TRBD2. V shed 1 base, J shed 7 bases, and the junction held 6 bases outside the gene matches. This CDR3 has 15 amino acids. Germline V gene sequence: CDR1 MNHNS, CDR2 SASEGT. Here the CDR3 DNA reads TGTGCCAGCAGTGAAGTGAGCGGGAGCGAGAATGAGCAGTTCTTC. Translating it yields CASSEVSGSENEQFF.

This clonotype was seen many times. The genes are TRBV29-1 and TRBJ2-1; 13 bases are shared with TRBD2. Germline V lookup: CDR1 SQVTM, CDR2 ANQGSEA. V trimming: 4 bases; J trimming: 10 bases; junction bases outside the gene matches: 7. The CDR3 consists of 14 residues. The CDR3 region is CSVVGLAGVREQFF. DNA of the CDR3: TGCAGCGTTGTCGGACTAGCGGGAGTAAGGGAGCAGTTCTTC.

This clonotype was observed many times. V gene TRBV29-1 combines with J gene TRBJ1-2, with TRBD1 identical over 7 bases. Germline CDR1 SQVTM, CDR2 ANQGSEA. V lost 5 bases to trimming and J lost 4 bases; unmatched junction nucleotides: 10. The CDR3 extends over 14 amino acids. The CDR3 nucleotides are TGCAGCGTTACTGGACAGGCAGAAGGCTATGGCTACACCTTC. Encoded protein: CSVTGQAEGYGYTF.

This clonotype was counted ten times or more. The chain joins TRBV29-1 to TRBJ2-1; D uncertain. V shed 8 bases and J shed 8 bases, with 13 bases lying between them. Germline V lookup: CDR1 SQVTM, CDR2 ANQGSEA. The CDR3 contains 11 residues. The chain's CDR3 is CSIGVGHEQFF. The CDR3, as DNA: TGCAGCATTGGGGTTGGGCATGAGCAGTTCTTC.

This clonotype has at least ten counts. The V and J genes are TRBV5-1 and TRBJ2-2; 7 bases agree with TRBD1. The ends lost 7 bases at V and 0 bases at J; junction bases unmatched: 6. The germline V gene has CDR1 SGHRS and CDR2 YFSETQ. This CDR3 contains 15 residues. This chain's CDR3 is CASSLDRANTGELFF. DNA of the CDR3: TGCGCCAGCTCCCTAGACAGGGCGAACACCGGGGAGCTGTTTTTT.

The gene calls are TRBV25-1 and TRBJ2-1, with TRBD2 matching over 11 bases. This CDR3 region has 16 residues. Germline trimming cut 4 bases from V and 8 bases from J; bases unmatched to any gene: 10. Germline CDR1 MGHDK, CDR2 SYGVNS. The CDR3 DNA sequence: TGTGCCAGCAGTGCTCTGACTAGCGGGAAAACGCATGAGCAGTTCTTC. Translation gives CASSALTSGKTHEQFF. Combining the CDR3 with reference TRBV25-1 and TRBJ2-1 gives the whole variable domain EADIYQTPRYLVIGTGKKITLECSQTMGHDKMYWYQQDPGMELHLIHYSYGVNSTEKGDLSSESTVSRIRTEHFPLTLESARPSHTSQYLCASSALTSGKTHEQFFGPGTRLTVL.

In this sample, this clonotype turned up a few times. The rearrangement links TRBV14 to TRBJ2-5; D is unresolved. The germline V and J ends were trimmed by 4 bases and 5 bases, with 14 bases remaining between them. Germline V lookup: CDR1 SGHDN, CDR2 FVKESK. The CDR3 runs to 14 residues. CDR3 residues: CASSRVTFGETQYF. The CDR3 DNA reads TGTGCCAGCAGCCGGGTTACATTTGGGGAGACCCAGTACTTC.

This clonotype was found many times. The chain carries TRBV5-1 and TRBJ2-1; 11 nucleotides agree with TRBD2. J was trimmed by 7 bases and V by 5 bases; bases with no gene match: 5. This CDR3 has 14 residues. In germline, CDR1 is SGHRS, CDR2 YFSETQ. This CDR3 reads CASSLAGGRNEQFF. CDR3 DNA: TGCGCCAGCAGTTTAGCGGGGGGGCGGAATGAGCAGTTCTTC.

The J gene is TRBJ2-3, the V gene TRBV2; no reliable D call. Per the germline V gene, CDR1 is SNHLY and CDR2 is FYNNEI. Trimming pared 1 base from V and 4 bases from J, leaving 18 bases between. The CDR3 contains 17 residues. CDR3 residues: CASSEGSATLRADTQYF. The CDR3 DNA reads as TGTGCCAGCAGTGAAGGGAGCGCAACCCTTAGGGCAGATACGCAGTATTTT.

This clonotype was counted ten times or more. The J gene is TRBJ2-3, the V gene TRBV20-1; 9 bases are a match to TRBD2. Losses at the gene ends were 4 bases for V and 2 bases for J; bases not matched to a gene: 7. CDR3 length: 15 residues. From germline, CDR1 is DFQATT and CDR2 SNEGSKA (reference sequence). The CDR3 region is CSAKRGGGVTDTQYF. Here the CDR3 DNA reads TGCAGTGCTAAGAGGGGCGGGGGGGTCACAGATACGCAGTATTTT.